This T cell receptor beta chain appears in the sequencing data of a study of CD8+CD57+ T cells in acquired aplastic anemia. Study summary: The sorted CD4+ and CD8+ cells yielded an average around 3.4 ug of DNA. Whole-study findings and limits: Patient and control CD8+ Simpson's diversity was not significantly different.

Trimming shortened V by 0 bases and J by 4 bases, and 10 bases separated the two germline ends. The germline V gene encodes CDR1 SGDLS and CDR2 YYNGEE. The CDR3 length is 14 residues. Genomic DNA provided the template from which TCR beta VDJ and CDR3 profiles were obtained. TCRdb re-derived calls from the reads in MiXCR, one entry per CDR3 protein. This repertoire shows 150,000 to 180,000 distinct CDR3 sequences, 40% to 65% found once; its top ten account for about 12%. Whoever was chosen for sequencing had shown CD8+CD57+ cell expansion by flow cytometry. For this clonotype: Its antigen is undetermined.

Specimen: sorted CD4+, CD8+, or CD8+CD57+ T cells (not recorded which) from PBMCs. The chain carries TRBV9 and TRBJ2-5; D remains unclear. The sequence was obtained from a human donor with aplastic anemia. The CDR3 nucleotides read TGTGCCAGCAGCGTAGTCGGGTGGCGAGAGACCCAGTACTTC. It yields the protein CASSVVGWRETQYF.